This T cell receptor (beta chain) was sequenced for a study of shared clonotypes between healthy human individuals. The protocol was immunoSEQ multiplex PCR, while the TCRdb copy is restricted to in-frame clones and leaves out a portion. This repertoire shows fewer than 550,000 clones, 75% to 80% found once; its top ten account for around 12%. Germline CDR1 reads SGDLS; CDR2 reads YYNGEE. The CDR3 totals 14 residues. Trimming cost V 5 bases and J 5 bases, with 15 bases left between them. The sequenced material came from PBMCs. The V gene is TRBV9, the J gene TRBJ2-3, with a weak D call TRBD2 (6 bases). The clonotype originates from a woman between 40 and 50 years old in good health. Some clones in this sample may be carry-over from other donors' samples. CDR3 loop: CASSRGGNKDTQYF. Written as DNA, the CDR3 is TGTGCCAGCAGTCGCGGCGGGAATAAAGATACGCAGTATTTT.